These 30 T cell receptor beta chains were all obtained from the same sample, sequenced in a study of CXCR3-negative and CXCR3-positive naive CD8 T cells. Notes on the study in general: Compared with CXCR3-negative naive cells, CXCR3-positive naive cells showed more hydrophobic TRB CDR3s.

No cognate antigen is known for these TCRs. The authors prepared UMI-labeled TRB cDNA libraries by 5' RACE. TCRdb re-called the 5' RACE reads; one entry per CDR3 protein, DNA not given. This sample's table has about 150,000 distinct CDR3 sequences. The sequenced sample consisted of naive CXCR3+ CD8+ T cells from blood. Subset here: CD45RO-CCR7+CD27+CD95- naive CD8+ T cells expressing CXCR3 (TNR3+). These receptors originate from a human donor in good health. Some clones in this sample may be carry-over from other donors' samples.

The rearrangement links TRBV29-1 to TRBJ1-2. Germline V lookup: CDR1 SQVTM, CDR2 ANQGSEA. CDR3 size: 11 residues. This CDR3 is CSVEEGVDYTF. Based on the CDR3 plus reference TRBV29-1 and TRBJ1-2, the full variable domain is SAVISQKPSRDICQRGTSLTIQCQVDSQVTMMFWYRQQPGQSLTLIATANQGSEATYESGFVIDKFPISRPNLTFSTLTVSNMSPEDSSIYLCSVEEGVDYTFGSGTRLTVV.

This chain connects TRBV2 to TRBJ1-2. This CDR3 region has 11 residues. Looked up from germline, CDR1 is SNHLY and CDR2 is FYNNEI. The CDR3 sequence is CASSVIYGYTF.

This rearrangement joins TRBV5-6 to TRBJ1-5; TCRdb designates TRBD1, a call that cannot be tested without DNA. CDR1 is SGHDT, CDR2 YYEEEE, per germline. The CDR3 contains 15 residues. CDR3 in amino acids: CASSLGQAVNQPQHF.

This rearrangement joins TRBV5-1 to TRBJ2-1; as DNA is missing, the TRBD2 call by TCRdb cannot be tested. CDR3 length: 14 residues. CDR1 is SGHRS and CDR2 is YFSETQ in the germline V gene. CDR3 sequence: CASSLAPSEYEQFF.

The gene calls are TRBV29-1 and TRBJ2-7; the D call from TCRdb, TRBD2, cannot be confirmed without DNA. CDR3 length: 16 residues. Germline loops: CDR1 SQVTM, CDR2 ANQGSEA. CDR3 loop: CSVRTSGGEHPYEQYF.

The chain has TRBV4-1 and TRBJ2-7; TCRdb selects TRBD1, and the lack of DNA leaves this call unchecked. This CDR3 comprises 14 residues. Germline-derived CDR1 and CDR2 are MGHRA and YSYEKL. The CDR3 reads CASSHAPGGPEQYF.

This chain uses TRBV20-1 with TRBJ1-2; checking the TCRdb D call of TRBD1 is not possible without DNA. The CDR3 runs 16 residues. Looked up from germline, CDR1 is DFQATT and CDR2 is SNEGSKA (reference sequence). The CDR3 loop is CSARPTLDREHYGYTF.

V and J are TRBV7-9 and TRBJ1-1; TCRdb's D call, TRBD1, is unchecked because there is no DNA. Germline V CDR1 and CDR2: SEHNR, FQNEAQ (reference sequence). The CDR3 is 12 residues long. CDR3 loop: CATATGWGGAFF.

The chain is built from TRBV5-6 and TRBJ1-5; TCRdb reports TRBD1, a call that lacks DNA to check it against. Per the germline V gene, CDR1 is SGHDT and CDR2 is YYEEEE. The length of the CDR3 is 16 residues. The CDR3 region is CASSSNRGYSNQPQHF.

This chain uses TRBV19 with TRBJ2-2; TCRdb selects TRBD2, and the lack of DNA leaves this call unchecked. The CDR3 runs 16 residues. The germline gives CDR1 LNHDA, CDR2 SQIVND (reference sequence). The CDR3 sequence is CASTDAIAGPYGELFF.

V and J are TRBV5-4 and TRBJ2-7; the D gene TCRdb calls, TRBD1, cannot be checked with no DNA. CDR3 size: 15 residues. The germline V gene has CDR1 SGHNT and CDR2 YYREEE (reference sequence). CDR3 sequence: CASSHKPDSHYEQYF.

The rearrangement links TRBV27 to TRBJ2-2; the TCRdb D gene call, TRBD2, has no DNA to confirm it. This CDR3 region has 16 residues. Germline assignment: CDR1 MNHEY and CDR2 SMNVEV (reference sequence). CDR3 region: CASRAAGGPDTGELFF.

The chain carries TRBV7-9 and TRBJ2-5; TCRdb gives TRBD1 as the D gene, but with no DNA this cannot be confirmed. This CDR3 spans 16 amino acids. Germline-derived CDR1 and CDR2 are SEHNR and FQNEAQ (reference sequence). CDR3 sequence reads: CASSLVSDSGKETQYF.

The rearrangement links TRBV5-5 to TRBJ2-7; TCRdb indicates TRBD2, and absent DNA this call remains unverified. Per the germline V gene, CDR1 is SGHKS and CDR2 is YYEKEE (reference sequence). This CDR3 region has 15 residues. The CDR3 loop is CASSFAAGVRYEQYF.

The CDR3 protein is CASSLVAGQGTDEQFF. This chain joins TRBV7-9 and TRBJ2-1; TCRdb's D call, TRBD1, is unchecked because there is no DNA. Germline V gene data show CDR1 as SEHNR and CDR2 as FQNEAQ (reference sequence). The CDR3 runs 16 residues.

The rearrangement links TRBV20-1 to TRBJ2-7. Looked up from germline, CDR1 is DFQATT and CDR2 is SNEGSKA (reference sequence). The CDR3 extends over 14 amino acids. The CDR3 loop reads CSARDRWGAYEQYF.

J is TRBJ2-1 and V is TRBV7-9; TCRdb's D call of TRBD2 is untestable without DNA. Germline values: CDR1 SEHNR, CDR2 FQNEAQ (reference sequence). The CDR3 has 14 residues. The CDR3 loop is CASSPARGINEQFF.

The rearrangement links TRBV4-1 to TRBJ2-5; TCRdb selects TRBD1, and the lack of DNA leaves this call unchecked. This CDR3 region has 16 residues. Germline loops: CDR1 MGHRA, CDR2 YSYEKL. The CDR3 sequence: CASSQVRGARQETQYF.

The rearrangement uses TRBV15 and TRBJ2-5; TCRdb lists TRBD2, though no DNA is available to test this call. The CDR3 contains 17 residues. The germline gives CDR1 LNHNV, CDR2 YYDKDF (reference sequence). CDR3 amino acids: CATSRGVRSGPQETQYF.

The V gene is TRBV5-1, the J gene TRBJ2-7; TCRdb outputs TRBD2, but without DNA this stays unchecked. The CDR3 runs to 18 residues. CDR1 SGHRS and CDR2 YFSETQ come from the germline V gene. The CDR3 region is CASSLGGYGLAGRNEQYF.

This chain uses TRBV29-1 with TRBJ1-1. The CDR3 runs 12 residues. Germline V lookup: CDR1 SQVTM, CDR2 ANQGSEA. The CDR3: CSVDRGNTEAFF.

The chain has TRBV19 and TRBJ2-7; TCRdb's D call of TRBD1 is untestable without DNA. Germline CDR1 reads LNHDA; CDR2 reads SQIVND (reference sequence). The CDR3 consists of 15 residues. CDR3 loop: CASSIGTGSSYEQYF.

The CDR3 loop reads CASSPQWAAYNEQFF. The chain recombines TRBV9 with TRBJ2-1. Per the germline V gene, CDR1 is SGDLS and CDR2 is YYNGEE. This CDR3 region has 15 residues.

The chain uses TRBV4-1 and TRBJ2-2; TCRdb reports TRBD1, a call that lacks DNA to check it against. Germline CDR1 and CDR2: MGHRA and YSYEKL. This CDR3 spans 14 amino acids. CDR3 loop: CASSQGWGPGELFF.

This chain joins TRBV20-1 and TRBJ1-2; TCRdb lists TRBD1, though no DNA is available to test this call. Germline CDR1 DFQATT, CDR2 SNEGSKA (reference sequence). The CDR3 sequence is 16 residues long. CDR3 in amino acids: CSARDRADPGVHGYTF.

This chain uses TRBV18 with TRBJ2-7; TCRdb's assignment of TRBD2 cannot be checked, as there is no DNA. This CDR3 comprises 15 residues. CDR1 is KGHSH, CDR2 LQKENI, per germline. The CDR3: CASSPGGSASSEQYF.

The chain is built from TRBV7-2 and TRBJ2-2; as DNA is missing, the TRBD1 call by TCRdb cannot be tested. Germline values: CDR1 SGHTA, CDR2 FQGNSA. This CDR3 spans 14 amino acids. This CDR3 reads CASSLGGLRGELFF. Complete variable domain (other parts from reference TRBV7-2 and TRBJ2-2): GAGVSQSPSNKVTEKGKDVELRCDPISGHTALYWYRQSLGQGLEFLIYFQGNSAPDKSGLPSDRFSAERTGGSVSTLTIQRTQQEDSAVYLCASSLGGLRGELFFGEGSRLTVL.

The chain couples TRBV6-1 to TRBJ2-7; TCRdb's assignment of TRBD2 cannot be checked, as there is no DNA. Per the germline V gene, CDR1 is MNHNS and CDR2 is SASEGT. The CDR3 has 15 residues. The CDR3 sequence: CASSPAGTRDYEQYF.

The chain employs TRBV30 and TRBJ2-5. The germline CDR1 and CDR2 sequences are GTSNPN and SVGIG (reference sequence). This CDR3 is 12 amino acids long. The CDR3 here is CAWSIAGETQYF.

The chain recombines TRBV12-3 or TRBV12-4 with TRBJ2-5; the TCRdb D gene call, TRBD2, has no DNA to confirm it. This CDR3 has 15 amino acids. CDR3 sequence reads: CASSSLGGGGETQYF.